This TCR beta chain is drawn from a study of beta chain features in type 1 diabetes. Since all of the isolated RNA was reverse transcribed, expressed TCRB transcripts were what got sequenced. Clones were read by immunoSEQ multiplex PCR, and TCRdb kept only the in-frame ones, dropping some. The profile covers some 220,000 clones, with around 9.9% appearing a single time and about 1.2% taken by the ten largest. The sequenced sample was central memory CD4+ T cells from blood. The TCR sequence derives from a man between 18 and 35 years old in good health.

The CDR3 region is CASLGLADLSTDTQYF. CDR3 DNA sequence: TGTGCCAGCCTGGGACTAGCGGACCTTAGCACAGATACGCAGTATTTT. V is TRBV2 and J is TRBJ2-3; TRBD2 aligns across 11 bases. Germline V CDR1 and CDR2: SNHLY, FYNNEI. V shed 8 bases, J shed 0 bases, and the junction held 7 bases outside the gene matches. This CDR3 contains 16 residues.